This T cell receptor beta chain appears in the sequencing data of a study of cytomegalovirus exposure and HLA in healthy donors listed by TCRdb under 2017. For context, the study as a whole: An earlier analysis of approximately 550 of the donors reported more than 250 Gb of sequence data and roughly 100 million unique TCR beta sequences from about 200 million T cells. An early release that covered roughly 600 HLA-typed donors contained about 300 gigabases of sequencing data and tens of millions of unique TCR sequences. To decide whether each TCR beta V gene segment behaved as functional or pseudogenic, an earlier analysis of over 500 of the donors relied on high-throughput TCR beta sequencing. In addition to the first cohort of about 650 subjects, a separate validation cohort of around 110 different subjects was used. In a later genetic analysis, genome-wide SNP genotypes for about three fifths of the 666 donors were used, and that subset was treated as a discovery cohort. Alongside the repertoire data, information on donor age, sex, ethnicity and CMV serostatus was compiled. Among the roughly 390 genotyped donors, around 81% belonged to the genetic ancestry cluster associated with self-reported Caucasian donors. Rather than drawing on any new phenotypic data, the later analysis identified candidate immune exposures from TCR beta sequences and the way those sequences occurred across donors. Every discovery cohort repertoire had been produced on one sequencing platform. The study profiled the T cell repertoires of more than 500 subjects by immunosequencing and related them to cytomegalovirus serostatus. In a later analysis, previously published TCR beta repertoires from about 640 donors were re-analyzed and high-resolution HLA genotyping was added so that TCR occurrence patterns could be studied. High-throughput TCR immunosequencing, statistical association of individual TCRs with disease status, and machine learning were combined to predict cytomegalovirus infection status. HLA typing covered class I and class II loci at four-digit resolution. Roughly five DR-DQ haplotypes were handled as single units for association and clustering because linkage in the cohort was strong. Typing coverage varied by locus: roughly 620-640 donors for A, B, C, DRB1 and DQB1; approximately 500 for DQA1; about 590 for DPA1; roughly 470 for DPB1. Across roughly 420 genotyped donors of the cohort, an average of roughly 200,000 unique TCR beta nucleotide sequences per donor were sequenced, and 15% to 20% of those sequences were non-productive. The study aimed to test whether cataloging public T cell receptors could reveal signatures of past pathogen exposure. Results the study describes overall, beyond this receptor: According to a later analysis, parvovirus B19, influenza, CMV and Epstein-Barr virus appeared linked to several top co-occurrence clusters. At a false discovery rate of 0.05, a later analysis linked 16,951 TCR beta sequences to specific HLA alleles. Because HLA typing was missing for some donors at each locus, association tests included only the typed subset. A later genetic analysis reported fewer N-insertions in productive TCRs among donors in an Asian-associated ancestry cluster than the roughly 700-donor mean. A further reported finding was that TCR beta sequences accurately predicted the HLA-A and HLA-B alleles for most subjects in the first cohort. When HLA alleles, especially DR and DQ, strongly co-occurred, attributing TCR associations to individual alleles was difficult. A cluster of highly shared sequence variants was judged likely to be a technical artifact of the sequencing pipeline. In vitro tests confirmed that a few of the cytomegalovirus-associated TCR beta chains recognize cytomegalovirus antigens. Most CMV-associated TCR beta chains appeared to be HLA-restricted in a later analysis, and the HLA associations seemed to be driven largely by CMV exposure. Presence/absence analyses assumed roughly uniform sequencing depth across donors, an assumption that may not hold. Across donors, most TCR sequences were observed very rarely, whereas some public TCRs were present in many individuals. Immune exposure information for the cohort was limited to CMV serostatus. In a later analysis, TCR association rates were found to vary across HLA loci, with the most associated TCRs seen for DRB1 alleles and the fewest for HLA-C alleles. A later analysis found that HLA-associated TCR beta chains were more clonally expanded and had lower generation probabilities than equally common non-associated chains. This cohort had only TCR beta chains sequenced, and the lack of alpha or paired-chain data limited which features could be detected. Cytomegalovirus status was reported to be diagnosed by the classifier with high specificity and sensitivity in both the original and validation cohorts. The authors suggested that the approach could potentially be extended to other disease states and immunological phenotypes. Some IMGT-functional V segments, including TRBV6-2 and TRBV6-3, could not be told apart with the 87-base-pair reads, so those segments were excluded. The study listed approximately 150 TCR beta chains as associated with cytomegalovirus. Linkage disequilibrium might explain the correlated functional status among segregating V segments, but an unknown experimental factor could not be excluded. In an earlier analysis of about 540 of the donors, most TCR beta V segments were observed in productive rearrangements about 87% or about 30% of the time, broadly matching IMGT annotations. In a later genetic analysis, a missense DCLRE1C variant was associated with V-gene and J-gene trimming of TCR beta chains, and the association was replicated in an independent cohort. About 17 rarely observed V segments, including chromosome 9 orphons, were excluded from the earlier analysis of almost 600 of the donors because counts were too low.

The cohort consisted of hundreds of healthy bone marrow donors. All cohort members were sampled while nominally healthy, although unrecorded immune exposures were likely present. The donor was CMV seropositive and belonged to the group of about 290 seropositive cohort members. Every donor gave a peripheral blood sample, and the peripheral blood mononuclear cells from that sample were used for TCR beta sequencing. Genomic DNA was extracted from the blood cell samples with the Qiagen DNeasy Blood Extraction Kit. V was cut back by 0 bases and J by 1 base, leaving a gap of 9 bases between them. Reading the germline V gene (reference sequence) gives CDR1 GTSNPN and CDR2 SVGIG. Counted from cysteine to phenylalanine, this CDR3 has 15 amino acids. This entry keeps only the CDR3 DNA: 45 bases, framed from base 1. Receptor libraries were prepared by the immunoSEQ multiplex PCR assay. The multiplex PCR relied on a mix of 60 forward primers for TCR Vbeta segments and 13 reverse primers for TCR Jbeta segments. The CDR3 region of rearranged TCR beta genes was amplified from genomic DNA with a multiplex PCR assay. On the Illumina HiSeq System, the amplified TCR beta libraries were sequenced as 87-base-pair reads. The authors' analysis ran thus. A later analysis tallied around 80 million unique TCR beta chains across the 550 to 850 repertoires, and around 12 million of those chains were shared by two or more donors. Raw reads were error-corrected and collapsed into unique sequences with a nearest-neighbor algorithm that merged closely related sequences to remove PCR and sequencing errors. V, D and J gene segments were assigned by aligning CDR3 sequences to IMGT reference sequences. For a sequence to be retained, at least a six-nucleotide match to both a V gene segment and a J gene segment was required. A rearrangement was called productive if the CDR3 had no stop codons and remained in frame with V and J, and every other rearrangement was called non-productive. CDR3 was defined according to IMGT convention as the region running from the second conserved V-encoded cysteine to the conserved J-encoded phenylalanine. The earlier analysis of fewer than 700 of the donors excluded sequences that lacked an unambiguous match to a single V gene segment. In an earlier analysis of roughly 600 of the donors, a V segment was called functional when productive rearrangements were above 56.7%, and segregating when the standard deviation between donors exceeded 5%. A statistical classification framework was built for diagnosing cytomegalovirus status from the catalog of TCR beta chain sequences. In a later analysis, TCR nucleotide sequences were compared against IMGT/GENE-DB human TR gene sequences so that V and J genes could be assigned. The TCRdist pipeline was used in a later analysis to assign CDR3 sequences and most-parsimonious VDJ recombination scenarios. In a later analysis, each TCR beta chain was defined by its CDR3 amino acid sequence together with its V-gene family, and reads without a unique V-gene family were excluded. To address suspected cross-contamination and a sequencing artifact, a later analysis removed 592 highly shared, low-generation-probability nucleotide sequences. In a later analysis, a clonal expansion index for each public chain was calculated from normalized within-repertoire ranks of inferred template counts. A later analysis computed generation probabilities with a VDJ recombination model fitted to out-of-frame rearrangements, and checked the results against IGoR. In a later analysis, hypergeometric tests were used to score TCR-TCR, TCR-HLA and TCR-CMV co-occurrence, with a repertoire-size bias correction applied to TCR pairs. False discovery rates were estimated in a later analysis by permuting HLA or CMV assignments 20 times. In a later analysis, co-occurring TCRs were grouped using DBSCAN, and TCRdist sequence similarity was added for clustering within HLA-allele-positive subsets. Repertoires with fewer than 30,000 or more than 120,000 public chains, plus five repertoires with anomalous nucleotide sharing, were excluded from co-occurrence clustering. TCRdb took over this immuneACCESS table, retaining in-frame rearrangements with V and J assigned. Such tables are incomplete; in checked studies, under half of the missing clones stem from an unresolved V gene, and the remainder is unexplained. Clone size and V and J calls were adopted from that table, with D and trimming inferred from the DNA. The sample table contains around 100,000 clones; only one count was recorded for roughly 71% of them. Jointly, the top ten make up around 9.9% of the sample.

This clone turned up a few times. Its antigen target is currently unknown. Base-call qualities are not available, and no considerably larger clone is one nucleotide away. The chain links TRBV30 with TRBJ1-4, with TRBD1 perhaps the D gene, on 5 matching bases. The sample comprised PBMCs. The sequence derives from a man in his forties in good health and CMV-seropositive. CDR3 protein: CAWSVGGLTNEKLFF. The nucleotide sequence is given as TGTGCCTGGAGTGTGGGGGGACTAACTAATGAAAAACTGTTTTTT.